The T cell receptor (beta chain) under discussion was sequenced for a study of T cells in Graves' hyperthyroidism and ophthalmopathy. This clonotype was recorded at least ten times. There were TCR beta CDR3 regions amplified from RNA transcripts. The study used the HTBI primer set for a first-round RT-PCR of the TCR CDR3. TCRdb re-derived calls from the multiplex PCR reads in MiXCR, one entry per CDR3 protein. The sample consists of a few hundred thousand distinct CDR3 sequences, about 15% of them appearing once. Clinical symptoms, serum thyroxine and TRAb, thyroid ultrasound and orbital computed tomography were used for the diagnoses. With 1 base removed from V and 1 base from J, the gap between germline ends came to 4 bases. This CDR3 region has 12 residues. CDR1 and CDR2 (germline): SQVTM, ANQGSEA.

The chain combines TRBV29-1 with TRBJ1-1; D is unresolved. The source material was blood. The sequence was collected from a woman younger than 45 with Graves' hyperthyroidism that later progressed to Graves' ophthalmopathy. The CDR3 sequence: CSVEGKNTEAFF. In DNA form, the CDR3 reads TGCAGCGTTGAAGGGAAGAACACTGAAGCTTTCTTT.